Listed below are T cell receptor beta chains from one sample, sequenced in a study of cytomegalovirus exposure and HLA in healthy donors. Sequenced by immunoSEQ multiplex PCR; TCRdb stores in-frame clones only, minus some. The profile covers about 220,000 clones, with about 80% appearing a single time and approximately 0.6% taken by the ten largest. What was sequenced was PBMCs. The receptors derive from a man between 18 and 29 years old in good health and CMV-seronegative. Each CDR3 is given without its conserved first and last residue. Fields, in order: D gene, J gene, V gene, clone size, CDR3 protein. D genes are given only for firm matches. A row's size may be missing; if present it is once, few, many or a size class.

D gene: NA; J gene: TRBJ2-2; V gene: TRBV28; clone size: NA; CDR3 protein: ATLRRQSTGELF
D gene: NA; J gene: TRBJ1-1; V gene: TRBV6-1; clone size: NA; CDR3 protein: ATRVELATEAF
D gene: TRBD1; J gene: TRBJ2-2; V gene: TRBV7-9; clone size: NA; CDR3 protein: ASSLWDRGNTGELF
D gene: TRBD2; J gene: TRBJ2-1; V gene: TRBV12-5; clone size: NA; CDR3 protein: ASGLYASGAYNEQF
D gene: TRBD2; J gene: TRBJ2-7; V gene: TRBV5-8; clone size: NA; CDR3 protein: ASIKAGAYEQY
D gene: TRBD2; J gene: TRBJ2-7; V gene: TRBV27; clone size: NA; CDR3 protein: ASRLAGGPVEQY
D gene: TRBD2; J gene: TRBJ2-7; V gene: TRBV28; clone size: NA; CDR3 protein: ASKAGESYEQY
D gene: TRBD2; J gene: TRBJ2-7; V gene: TRBV7-9; clone size: NA; CDR3 protein: ASRGLAGGSYEQY
D gene: TRBD1; J gene: TRBJ1-4; V gene: TRBV5-6; clone size: few; CDR3 protein: ASSPDRVLGEKLF
D gene: TRBD2; J gene: TRBJ2-1; V gene: TRBV7-3; clone size: NA; CDR3 protein: ASSHESGALPNEQF
D gene: NA; J gene: TRBJ2-1; V gene: TRBV5-8; clone size: NA; CDR3 protein: ATSRQGAGDEQF
D gene: TRBD1; J gene: TRBJ2-7; V gene: TRBV11-1; clone size: NA; CDR3 protein: ASSRDRWSYEQY
D gene: NA; J gene: TRBJ1-5; V gene: TRBV4-2; clone size: NA; CDR3 protein: ASSQDRGVSGDQPQH
D gene: NA; J gene: TRBJ2-7; V gene: TRBV19; clone size: NA; CDR3 protein: ASSIIPGNGYEQY
D gene: NA; J gene: TRBJ2-5; V gene: TRBV11-2; clone size: NA; CDR3 protein: ATRYLGLYQETQY
D gene: NA; J gene: TRBJ1-3; V gene: TRBV30; clone size: NA; CDR3 protein: AWSIGLSGNTIY
D gene: NA; J gene: TRBJ2-1; V gene: TRBV5-1; clone size: NA; CDR3 protein: ASSLGWALGNEQF
D gene: NA; J gene: TRBJ2-1; V gene: TRBV30; clone size: once; CDR3 protein: ACTRTGYNEQF
D gene: NA; J gene: TRBJ1-6; V gene: TRBV2; clone size: few; CDR3 protein: ASTGLGNSPLH
D gene: NA; J gene: TRBJ2-7; V gene: TRBV10-3; clone size: NA; CDR3 protein: AISAGTDSYEQY
D gene: NA; J gene: TRBJ1-3; V gene: TRBV19; clone size: NA; CDR3 protein: ASTDILGGAISGNTIY
D gene: NA; J gene: TRBJ2-1; V gene: TRBV27; clone size: NA; CDR3 protein: ASSLRGLNNEQF
D gene: NA; J gene: TRBJ1-2; V gene: TRBV6-5; clone size: few; CDR3 protein: AIPTPGVWYYGYT
D gene: TRBD1; J gene: TRBJ1-6; V gene: TRBV10-3; clone size: few; CDR3 protein: AIRTGGVSPLH
D gene: TRBD1; J gene: TRBJ1-5; V gene: TRBV7-9; clone size: NA; CDR3 protein: ASSHSIGTGERNQPQH
D gene: NA; J gene: TRBJ2-3; V gene: TRBV6-1; clone size: NA; CDR3 protein: ASSEVFGKTGDTQY
D gene: NA; J gene: TRBJ2-1; V gene: TRBV9; clone size: NA; CDR3 protein: ASSPLEPYNEQF
D gene: NA; J gene: TRBJ2-1; V gene: TRBV27; clone size: NA; CDR3 protein: ASSLGRGTNNEQF
D gene: NA; J gene: TRBJ2-5; V gene: TRBV30; clone size: NA; CDR3 protein: AWSVFYSSGETQY
D gene: NA; J gene: TRBJ2-1; V gene: TRBV2; clone size: NA; CDR3 protein: ASSEFRYNEQF
D gene: TRBD1; J gene: TRBJ1-2; V gene: TRBV5-1; clone size: NA; CDR3 protein: ASSSTGGYGYT
D gene: NA; J gene: TRBJ2-3; V gene: TRBV4-1; clone size: NA; CDR3 protein: ASSGGSTDTQY
D gene: NA; J gene: TRBJ2-3; V gene: TRBV29-1; clone size: NA; CDR3 protein: SVDQRAADTQY
D gene: NA; J gene: TRBJ1-2; V gene: TRBV5-1; clone size: NA; CDR3 protein: ASSLERANYGYT
D gene: NA; J gene: TRBJ1-2; V gene: TRBV9; clone size: few; CDR3 protein: ASSVDGGDVYYGYT
D gene: NA; J gene: TRBJ2-7; V gene: TRBV27; clone size: few; CDR3 protein: ASSPTVQSYEQY
D gene: NA; J gene: TRBJ2-1; V gene: TRBV4-2; clone size: NA; CDR3 protein: ASSQDLAYEQF
D gene: NA; J gene: TRBJ2-5; V gene: TRBV14; clone size: NA; CDR3 protein: ASSQAGAPETQY
D gene: TRBD2; J gene: TRBJ2-3; V gene: TRBV7-2; clone size: NA; CDR3 protein: ASSPVAGGSDTQY
D gene: TRBD2; J gene: TRBJ2-7; V gene: TRBV18; clone size: NA; CDR3 protein: ASSNTAGGDEQY
D gene: NA; J gene: TRBJ2-1; V gene: TRBV7-9; clone size: NA; CDR3 protein: ASSPGAGEQF
D gene: TRBD1; J gene: TRBJ2-1; V gene: TRBV19; clone size: once; CDR3 protein: ASTRQGSLYNEQF
D gene: TRBD1; J gene: TRBJ1-1; V gene: TRBV11-2; clone size: NA; CDR3 protein: ASSTRTGNTEAF
D gene: NA; J gene: TRBJ1-3; V gene: TRBV5-1; clone size: NA; CDR3 protein: ASSISGSSGNTIY
D gene: NA; J gene: TRBJ2-1; V gene: TRBV15; clone size: NA; CDR3 protein: ATSSRDYPVYNEQF
D gene: TRBD2; J gene: TRBJ2-7; V gene: TRBV4-1; clone size: NA; CDR3 protein: ASSQLAGGSSSYEQY
D gene: TRBD2; J gene: TRBJ2-3; V gene: TRBV5-1; clone size: NA; CDR3 protein: ASSLSGGPEDTQY
D gene: TRBD1; J gene: TRBJ1-1; V gene: TRBV12-5; clone size: NA; CDR3 protein: ASGGTGNTEAF
D gene: TRBD1; J gene: TRBJ2-7; V gene: TRBV27; clone size: NA; CDR3 protein: ASSFSGDRGQLEQY
D gene: NA; J gene: TRBJ1-2; V gene: TRBV27; clone size: NA; CDR3 protein: ASSLDGGAYGYT
D gene: TRBD1; J gene: TRBJ2-1; V gene: TRBV11-3; clone size: few; CDR3 protein: ASSQGVREQF
D gene: NA; J gene: TRBJ1-5; V gene: TRBV6-1; clone size: NA; CDR3 protein: VSSAGPVWRSAGIGQPQH
D gene: TRBD2; J gene: TRBJ2-1; V gene: TRBV7-9; clone size: NA; CDR3 protein: ASSIAGGRDIEQF
D gene: NA; J gene: TRBJ2-7; V gene: TRBV15; clone size: NA; CDR3 protein: ATSRWGTYEQY
D gene: NA; J gene: TRBJ1-6; V gene: TRBV7-9; clone size: few; CDR3 protein: ASRPPWRDSPLH
D gene: TRBD1; J gene: TRBJ1-5; V gene: TRBV15; clone size: NA; CDR3 protein: ATRDRGDQPQH
D gene: TRBD1; J gene: TRBJ1-1; V gene: TRBV2; clone size: NA; CDR3 protein: ASSSGQGNTEAF
D gene: NA; J gene: TRBJ2-1; V gene: TRBV2; clone size: NA; CDR3 protein: ASSEQEIFSGEQF
D gene: NA; J gene: TRBJ1-5; V gene: TRBV2; clone size: NA; CDR3 protein: ASNEVNAKRQPQH